Here is one T cell receptor beta chain with its context. TCRdb re-called the 5' RACE reads, yielding one record per CDR3 amino acid sequence without DNA. Its clone listing holds 400,000 or so distinct CDR3 sequences. The entry originates in a study of T cells expressing NK-cell markers. Sequencing input: blood T cells: a sorted CD56 or NKG2C T cell subset, CD4+ or CD8+ T cells, or bulk PBMC T cells (not recorded which). The clonotype was recovered from a woman between 50 and 59 years old in good health.

CDR3 sequence: CASSSLTHQETQYF. This chain links TRBV6-2 or TRBV6-3 with TRBJ2-5. CDR1 MNHEY and CDR2 SVGEGT come from the germline V gene. CDR3 size: 14 residues.